The source of this TCR beta chain is a study of blood T cell repertoires in COVID-19. On the study more broadly: Italy, Spain and the United States were the sources of the convalescent and acute COVID-19 samples.

With 3 bases removed from V and 2 bases from J, the gap between germline ends came to 11 bases. The CDR3 contains 14 residues. Germline CDR1 reads MDHEN; CDR2 reads SYDVKM. As handled by the study authors: For nucleated cells, counts were estimated from reference gene primer amplification. Produced via immunoSEQ multiplex PCR; TCRdb's table is partial and in-frame only. V and J calls and clone size are as listed in that table; D and trimming were resolved from the DNA. The sample lists 150,000 to 200,000 clones, around 89% occurring once. Sequenced: peripheral blood. The J gene is TRBJ2-7, the V gene TRBV28; D gene uncertain. The sequence derives from a human donor in a cohort sampled during active COVID-19. CDR3 DNA sequence: TGTGCCAGCAGTTTCAAGTCAAACACCTACGAGCAGTACTTC. Protein sequence: CASSFKSNTYEQYF.